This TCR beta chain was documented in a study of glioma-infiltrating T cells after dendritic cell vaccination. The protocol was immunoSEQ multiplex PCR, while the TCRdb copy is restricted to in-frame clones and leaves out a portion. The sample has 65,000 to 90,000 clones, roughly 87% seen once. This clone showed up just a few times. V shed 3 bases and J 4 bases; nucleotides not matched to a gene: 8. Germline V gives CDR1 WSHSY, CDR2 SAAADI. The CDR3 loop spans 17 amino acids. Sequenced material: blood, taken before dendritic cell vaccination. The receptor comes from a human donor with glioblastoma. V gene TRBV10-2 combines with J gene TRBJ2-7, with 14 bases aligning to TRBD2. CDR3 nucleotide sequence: TGCGCCAGCAGTGACTCTGGACTAGCGGGAGGACGGTACGAGCAGTACGTC. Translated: CASSDSGLAGGRYEQYV.